This T cell receptor (beta chain) was identified in a study of cytomegalovirus exposure and HLA in healthy donors. With regard to this clone: Its antigen remains unidentified.

Study results and limitations: A later analysis revealed that TCR association rates differed between HLA loci, peaking at DRB1 and bottoming out at HLA-C.

The PCR ran on 60 Vbeta and 13 Jbeta primers. Assay used: immunoSEQ multiplex PCR; TCRdb lists only in-frame clones, some missing. The table records about 190,000 clones, around 90% of them present only once. The germline V gene encodes CDR1 MGHRA and CDR2 YSYEKL. V was pared by 0 bases and J by 4 bases, with 10 bases of the junction left unmatched. The CDR3 has 19 amino acids. The chain combines TRBV4-1 with TRBJ2-1; 12 bases agree with TRBD2. The source of this sequence is a boy aged 2 to 10 in good health and CMV-seronegative. The sequenced sample was PBMCs. CDR3 residues: CASSQEGPSGGAFYNEQFF. CDR3 DNA sequence: TGCGCCAGCAGCCAAGAGGGACCTAGCGGGGGGGCCTTTTACAATGAGCAGTTCTTC.